Given below is one T cell receptor (beta chain) in context. This clonotype was recorded at least ten times. The clone's antigen remains unknown. Qualities for individual bases were not recorded, and no much larger clone is one base off. The data were obtained in a study of T cells in Graves' hyperthyroidism and ophthalmopathy (dated by TCRdb to about 2019). A note on the overall study: Peripheral blood was collected at initial diagnosis, before any treatment. To identify TCR V-J signatures that set the groups apart, the researchers used a discovery cohort of about a hundred patients, made up of roughly 45 with Graves' ophthalmopathy and about 60 with stable Graves' hyperthyroidism. Whether ophthalmopathy could be predicted prospectively was tested in an independent validation cohort made up of roughly 19 hyperthyroidism patients plus 17 patients who later progressed to ophthalmopathy. The 75 to 100 discovery patients were divided at random into training and test sets in a 7:3 ratio. Thyroid tissue and blood T-cell repertoires from about six Graves' hyperthyroidism patients were also compared in the study. After blood sampling, hyperthyroidism patients were treated with methimazole at a starting dose of 30 mg daily, and ophthalmopathy patients were treated with high-dose intravenous methylprednisolone. According to the paper, TCR Vbeta CDR3 sequencing was carried out on 135 peripheral blood samples, which came from over 40 ophthalmopathy, 75 to 80 hyperthyroidism and approximately 17 progressor patients.

Trimming leaves V shorter by 5 bases and J shorter by 7 bases, with the junction holding 15 bases beyond the gene matches. CDR1 PRHDT and CDR2 FYEKMQ were looked up in the germline V gene (reference sequence). Taken from cysteine to phenylalanine, the CDR3 has 17 residues. Solely the CDR3 DNA is kept, with 51 bases framed from the first base. TCR beta CDR3 regions were amplified from RNA transcripts. For the first round of RT-PCR on the TCR CDR3, the HTBI primer set was used together with the Qiagen OneStep RT-PCR kit. A second multiplex PCR round built the libraries, followed by size selection and purification. Sequencing of the libraries was done on an Illumina HiSeq2000 using paired-end 100 bp reads. The study's processing was this. SOAPnuke was used to process the raw data, with reads discarded if the reads contained adapters or uncalled bases, had a mean Phred below 15, or lacked an exact constant-primer or identifier match. COPE v1.2.5 was used to merge high-quality paired reads, and clonotypes were defined as unique nucleotide sequences. Clonotypes were aligned to IMGT TRBV, TRBD and TRBJ reference segments using MiTCR v1.1. The analysis was restricted to V-J combinations with a frequency above 0.0001, which together covered 99.2% of the repertoires. The TCS score was defined as F50 (clonal expansion) divided by E x V (chaos), with BLOSUM62-based TCRdist calculated between CDR3 peptides within each V-J. Welch's t-statistics and random forest reduced 500 to 650 V-J features to fewer than 15, which were used in a naive Bayes classifier (R e1071). The public reads were reprocessed in TCRdb via fastp at Q25 and MiXCR, keeping in-frame beta chains. Entries are consolidated by CDR3 protein sequence, retaining the most common genes and DNA. TCRdb's processing, not the authors' own work, is the source of the V and J calls. The sample table records 550,000 to 600,000 distinct CDR3 sequences; approximately 14% of these occur just once. More than 6% of the sample lies in the top ten.

Ophthalmopathy patients had moderately to severely active disease, with a Clinical Activity Score of 3 or more, a NOSPECS grade of 4 or more, and a disease duration of less than 3 months. Exclusion was applied to patients with uncontrolled infections, other autoimmune diseases, pregnancy or lactation. Clinical symptoms, serum thyroxine and TRAb, thyroid ultrasound, and orbital computed tomography formed the basis for the diagnoses. PBMCs were separated from under 12 ml of fresh peripheral blood using Ficoll-Paque density gradient centrifugation. Total RNA was extracted using Trizol reagent, and RNA quality was assessed on an Agilent 2100 Bioanalyzer. Summary of the overall study and its limitations: Blood samples also contained most of the expanded thyroid clonotypes (frequency above 0.001), which suggests that blood repertoires may reflect thyroid immune responses. No statistical method was used to fix the sample size in advance, and group allocation was not hidden from the investigators. In cross-validation, a model built on a 13 V-J signature told ophthalmopathy apart from stable hyperthyroidism with approximately 90% sensitivity and approximately 81% specificity, and in testing the same model reached 80%/75%. In validation, the model predicted progression to ophthalmopathy a median of roughly 6.2 months before onset, with roughly 70% sensitivity and 72.22% specificity.

The TCR originated in a woman aged 18 to 35 with Graves' ophthalmopathy. The sequencing sample was made of blood. The chain joins TRBV13 to TRBJ2-7; 12 nucleotides in the junction match TRBD2. Here is the DNA: TGTGCCAGCAGCCCACGCCCCACGGGACTAGCGGGTTGGGAGCAGTACTTC. It translates to CASSPRPTGLAGWEQYF.